This T cell receptor beta chain was identified in a study of blood T cell repertoires in COVID-19. Study background: The United States, Italy and Spain were the sources of the acute and convalescent COVID-19 samples.

Sequencing used immunoSEQ multiplex PCR; TCRdb keeps in-frame clones, though not all of them. The sample lists roughly 500,000 clones, roughly nine tenths occurring once. V shed 3 bases and J shed 5 bases, with 7 bases lying between them. Germline assignment: CDR1 MNHNY and CDR2 SVGAGI (reference sequence). The CDR3 length is 12 residues. While infection was still active, Seattle patients were enrolled and then followed longitudinally. This chain joins TRBV6-6 and TRBJ2-5; maybe TRBD2 (5 bases). The material sequenced was peripheral blood. The receptor's source is a man younger than 35 with COVID-19, enrolled during active disease. The CDR3 here is CASSYQRETQYF. DNA of the CDR3: TGTGCCAGCAGTTATCAGCGGGAGACCCAGTACTTC.